This TCR beta chain was sequenced during a study of blood T cell repertoires in COVID-19. Germline V CDR1 and CDR2: LNHDA, SQIVND (reference sequence). With 5 bases clipped from V and 3 bases from J, the junction kept 7 bases outside the gene matches. The CDR3 runs to 15 residues. Generated by immunoSEQ multiplex PCR, the TCRdb table keeps only in-frame clones and is missing some. The sample holds approximately 46,000 clones; more than 75% are singletons and the top ten take roughly 14%. The material sequenced was peripheral blood. This clonotype was sampled from a human donor in a cohort sampled during active COVID-19. The rearrangement uses TRBV19 and TRBJ1-2; 9 positions agree with TRBD1. CDR3 amino acids: CASSDPGQGDYGYTF. DNA for the CDR3: TGTGCCAGTAGTGATCCGGGACAGGGTGACTATGGCTACACCTTC.